These 2 T cell receptor beta chains came from one sample sequenced in a study of T cell repertoires in cytomegalovirus infection (dated by TCRdb to between 2018 and 2021). TCRdb records Illumina HiSeq 1500 as the sequencer. The raw public data were reprocessed by TCRdb itself: fastp quality trimming at Q25, MiXCR clonotype calling, in-frame beta chains only. Identical CDR3 protein sequences are pooled into one entry, listed with their most common genes and DNA. A total of a few hundred thousand distinct CDR3 sequences appear in this sample, 15% to 20% of them only once. Of the sample, around 12% falls within the top ten clones. Sequenced sample: PBMCs. All receptors derive from a human donor in good health (CMV status not recorded). Some clones in this sample may be carry-over from other donors' samples.

The V gene is TRBV27, the J gene TRBJ2-1; a possible D gene is TRBD2 (6 bases). This CDR3 spans 15 amino acids. CDR1 is MNHEY, CDR2 SMNVEV, per germline (reference sequence). Trimming shortened V by 8 bases and J by 0 bases, and 14 bases separated the two germline ends. The CDR3 DNA follows: TGTGCCAGCTCGGGACTTCTAAGCTCCTACAATGAGCAGTTCTTC. Its protein is CASSGLLSSYNEQFF.

CDR3 loop: CASAGGRGGRNEQFF. DNA of the CDR3: TGTGCCAGCGCCGGTGGGCGGGGGGGCCGGAATGAGCAGTTCTTC. The chain recombines TRBV11-2 with TRBJ2-1, with 9 bases aligning to TRBD2. CDR1 is SGHAT, CDR2 FQNNGV, per germline. The CDR3 length is 15 residues. V lost 8 bases to trimming and J lost 7 bases; unmatched junction nucleotides: 12.